A single sample is the source of the 5 T cell receptor beta chains below, sequenced in a study of identical twins. TCRdb re-analysed the 5' RACE reads in MiXCR, keeping a single row per CDR3 protein. The sample includes 200,000 to 250,000 distinct CDR3 sequences, less than 8% seen only once; the top ten take approximately 2%. These records were also assigned to another study, of yellow fever vaccine responses in identical twins.

Sequenced input: memory (CD45RO+) T cells sorted from blood. The receptors come from a woman aged 18-35 years in good health.

This clonotype has at least ten counts. V gene TRBV28 combines with J gene TRBJ2-5; 9 bases fit TRBD1. This CDR3 has 15 amino acids. Germline V gene sequence: CDR1 MDHEN, CDR2 SYDVKM. After removal of 6 bases from V and 7 bases from J, the junction contained 12 bases not matched to a gene. CDR3 residues: CASRGGQGRLRTQYF. For the CDR3, the DNA is TGTGCCAGCAGGGGCGGACAGGGGAGGTTAAGGACCCAGTACTTC.

The chain joins TRBV7-2 to TRBJ1-5; TRBD1 agrees at 10 bases. The CDR3 runs 15 residues. V shed 5 bases, J shed 2 bases, and the junction held 3 bases outside the gene matches. Germline V CDR1 and CDR2: SGHTA, FQGNSA. In DNA, the CDR3 is TGTGCCAGCAGCGGGGACAGGGGTGGCAATCAGCCCCAGCATTTT. It codes for CASSGDRGGNQPQHF. Full variable domain (remainder filled in from reference TRBV7-2 and TRBJ1-5): GAGVSQSPSNKVTEKGKDVELRCDPISGHTALYWYRQSLGQGLEFLIYFQGNSAPDKSGLPSDRFSAERTGGSVSTLTIQRTQQEDSAVYLCASSGDRGGNQPQHFGDGTRLSIL.

This clonotype was seen repeatedly, ten times or more. V usage is TRBV6-1 and J usage is TRBJ2-1, with TRBD1 matching 9 bases. The trim removed 6 bases at V and 4 bases at J, leaving 10 bases unmatched. CDR3 size: 16 residues. The germline V gene encodes CDR1 MNHNS and CDR2 SASEGT. CDR3 in DNA: TGTGCCAGCAGAACCTTCCGGGACAGGGAGTACAATGAGCAGTTCTTC. This encodes CASRTFRDREYNEQFF.

This clonotype was seen ten or more times. This chain connects TRBV29-1 to TRBJ2-3; D remains unclear. In germline, CDR1 is SQVTM, CDR2 ANQGSEA. Trimming cost V 6 bases and J 9 bases, with 22 bases left between them. CDR3 length equals 14 residues. CDR3 amino acids: CSVRLRSYSVTQYF. The CDR3 DNA sequence: TGCAGCGTGCGTCTTAGGTCTTACAGCGTCACGCAGTATTTT.

This clonotype was found many times. The chain uses TRBV24-1 and TRBJ2-2; 7 bases fit TRBD1. The trim removed 1 base at V and 6 bases at J, leaving 19 bases unmatched. Germline V gene sequence: CDR1 KGHDR, CDR2 SFDVKD. The CDR3 loop spans 20 amino acids. This CDR3 reads CATSDLRPRRETGPAGELFF. The CDR3 DNA reads as TGTGCCACCAGTGATTTAAGGCCAAGGCGAGAGACAGGGCCCGCCGGGGAGCTGTTTTTT.